The T cell receptor beta chain described here comes from a study of blood T cell repertoires in COVID-19. Study-wide context: There were acute and convalescent COVID-19 samples, and they came from the United States, Italy and Spain. Sources were T cells, B-cell-depleted T cells, or PBMCs; the material itself was cDNA or gDNA.

Original processing methods: From reference gene primer amplification, estimates of nucleated cell counts were derived. Using immunoSEQ multiplex PCR, the repertoire was profiled, and TCRdb retains in-frame clones only, with some absent. The DNA gave D and trimming, while V, J and clone size come from that table. The sample records some 210,000 clones, roughly nine tenths being singletons. From germline, CDR1 is LNHNV and CDR2 YYDKDF (reference sequence). The CDR3 extends over 13 amino acids. Trimming took off 1 base at V and 3 bases at J, with 7 bases between the two ends. The receptor was derived from a man in his 60s who had recovered from COVID-19. The rearrangement uses TRBV15 and TRBJ2-7; D call uncertain. Sequencing used peripheral blood. Written as DNA, the CDR3 is TGTGCCACCAGCAGAGCTCGACACTACGAGCAGTACTTC. Protein sequence: CATSRARHYEQYF.